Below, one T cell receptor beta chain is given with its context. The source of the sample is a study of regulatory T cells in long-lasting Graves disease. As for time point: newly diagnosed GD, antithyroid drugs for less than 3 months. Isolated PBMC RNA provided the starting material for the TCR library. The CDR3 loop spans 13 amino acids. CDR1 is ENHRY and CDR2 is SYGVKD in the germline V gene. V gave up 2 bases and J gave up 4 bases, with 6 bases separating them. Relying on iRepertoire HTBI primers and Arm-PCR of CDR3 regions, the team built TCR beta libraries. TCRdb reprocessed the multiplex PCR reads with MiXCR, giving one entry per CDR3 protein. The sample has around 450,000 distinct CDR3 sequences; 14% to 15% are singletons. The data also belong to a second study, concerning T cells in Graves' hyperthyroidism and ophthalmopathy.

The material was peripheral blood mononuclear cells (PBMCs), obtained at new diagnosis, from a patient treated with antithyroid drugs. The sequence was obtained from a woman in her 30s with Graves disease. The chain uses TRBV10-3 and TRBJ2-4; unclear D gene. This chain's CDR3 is CAISEDPKNIQYF. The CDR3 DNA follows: TGTGCCATCAGTGAGGACCCGAAAAACATTCAGTACTTC.